This T cell receptor beta chain was documented in a study of blood T cell repertoires in COVID-19. Study in general: Sites in the United States, Italy and Spain provided acute and convalescent COVID-19 samples. From T cells, B-cell-depleted T cells, or PBMCs came the material, which was cDNA or gDNA.

How the authors handled the data: Estimated nucleated cell counts came from reference gene primer amplification. Generated by immunoSEQ multiplex PCR, the TCRdb table keeps only in-frame clones and is missing some. The DNA was the basis for D and trimming; V, J and clone size are from that table. The table shows about 170,000 clones, with around 90% occurring only once. Germline V gene data show CDR1 as WSHSY and CDR2 as SAAADI. Trimming removed 0 bases from V and 7 bases from J, with 13 bases in between. The CDR3 runs to 15 residues. The TCR sequence derives from a man aged 45 to 65 who had recovered from COVID-19. The chain links TRBV10-2 to TRBJ1-5, with D tentatively TRBD1 (6 bases). Sequencing was done on a sample of peripheral blood. In DNA form, the CDR3 reads TGCGCCAGCAGTGAGTCGGGAGACAGGAGCCAGCCCCAGCATTTT. Residues: CASSESGDRSQPQHF.